This T cell receptor beta chain originates from a study of blood T cell repertoires in COVID-19. Study-level background: T cells, B-cell-depleted T cells, or PBMCs provided the cDNA or gDNA that served as material.

After removal of 0 bases from V and 3 bases from J, the junction contained 9 bases not matched to a gene. This CDR3 has 17 amino acids. The germline V gene encodes CDR1 SGHAT and CDR2 FQNNGV. Profiled with immunoSEQ multiplex PCR; TCRdb holds only in-frame clones, not every one. The sample shows 200,000 to 250,000 clones, less than 90% of them seen only once. Sequencing was carried out using peripheral blood. The V gene is TRBV11-2, the J gene TRBJ2-3, with 7 bases matching TRBD1. The sequence came from a woman in her 70s with active or convalescent COVID-19. CDR3 DNA sequence: TGTGCCAGCAGCTTAGACGAACAGGGGATCGGGACAGATACGCAGTATTTT. It is translated as CASSLDEQGIGTDTQYF.